This T cell receptor beta chain was sequenced during a study of early T cells in non-severe SARS-CoV-2 infection. Across the whole study: Whole-blood bulk RNA, unsorted, was sequenced, and chains were unpaired.

Only a few counts were recorded for this clonotype. Antigen: not known. Researchers attached unique molecular identifiers to individual cDNA molecules. TCRdb itself ran the 5' RACE reads through MiXCR, one entry per CDR3 protein. This repertoire shows tens of thousands of distinct CDR3 sequences, 7.7% found once; its top ten account for approximately 3.1%. Germline CDR1 SEHNR, CDR2 FQNEAQ (reference sequence). V dropped 6 bases and J dropped 4 bases, with 12 bases sitting between them. The CDR3 loop spans 14 amino acids. Overall study results and limits: Anti-spike CD8 responses were favored by VDJdb matching, which missed private and CD4 specificities.

The source material was whole blood. The rearrangement joins TRBV7-9 to TRBJ1-4; D call uncertain. The clonotype comes from an adult who was a healthcare worker with PCR-confirmed SARS-CoV-2 infection or an uninfected control (not recorded which). The CDR3 sequence is CASRGRLNNEKLFF. The CDR3 DNA reads as TGTGCCAGCAGAGGCCGTTTAAATAATGAAAAACTGTTTTTT.